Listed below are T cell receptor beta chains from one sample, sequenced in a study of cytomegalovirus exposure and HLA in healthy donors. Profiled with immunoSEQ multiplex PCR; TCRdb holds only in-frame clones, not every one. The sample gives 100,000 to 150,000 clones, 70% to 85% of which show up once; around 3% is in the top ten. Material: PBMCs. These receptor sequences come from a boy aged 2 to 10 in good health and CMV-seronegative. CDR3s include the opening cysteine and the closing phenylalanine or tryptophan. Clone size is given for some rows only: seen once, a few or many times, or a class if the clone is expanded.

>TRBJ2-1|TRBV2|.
CASSGSDRGSYNEQFF
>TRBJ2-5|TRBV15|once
CATHRGLEQETQYF
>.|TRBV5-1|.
CASSLVSGGVYEQYF
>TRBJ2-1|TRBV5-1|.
CASSSGTTSYNEQFF
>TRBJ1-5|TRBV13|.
CASSSSGTGSNQPQHF
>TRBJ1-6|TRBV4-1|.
CASSQGRSNSPLHF
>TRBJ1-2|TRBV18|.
CASSPDRTNYGYTF
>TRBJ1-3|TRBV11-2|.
CASSQELSSGNTIYF
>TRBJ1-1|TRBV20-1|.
CSAGAGFEAFF
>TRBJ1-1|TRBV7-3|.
CASSPGGSQAFF
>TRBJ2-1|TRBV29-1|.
CSVEREEIEQFF
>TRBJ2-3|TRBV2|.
CATRGTSAVVDTQYF
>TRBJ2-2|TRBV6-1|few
CASSELANTGELFF
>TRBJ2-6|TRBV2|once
CASSEITGLSSGANVLTF
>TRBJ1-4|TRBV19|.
CATKTGSATNEKLFF
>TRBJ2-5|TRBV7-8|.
CASSTGLATETQYF
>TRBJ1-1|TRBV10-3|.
CATTGQGAGRDTEAFF
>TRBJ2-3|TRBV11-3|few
CASSSQHPAGGTDTQYF
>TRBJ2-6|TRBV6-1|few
CASGQGISGANVLTF
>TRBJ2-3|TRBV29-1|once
CSVDSLAITTDTQYF
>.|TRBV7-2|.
CASSSIRGSGGPSSYEQYF
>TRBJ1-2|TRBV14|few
CASSRAGDNYGYTF
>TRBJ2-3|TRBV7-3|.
CASSWTSSDTQYF
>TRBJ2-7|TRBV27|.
CASSLSGTGIYQIYEQYF
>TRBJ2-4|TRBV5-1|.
CASSLSGTRVAKNIQYF
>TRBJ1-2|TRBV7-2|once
CASSSGRGYYGYTF
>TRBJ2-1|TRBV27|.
CASSLSNNLNEQFF
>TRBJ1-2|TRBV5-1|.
CASSGRGDIYYGYTF
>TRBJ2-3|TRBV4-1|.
CASSQVLTDTQYF
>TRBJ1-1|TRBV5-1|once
CASSLLGETEAFF
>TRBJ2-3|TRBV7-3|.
CASSLAVADTQYF
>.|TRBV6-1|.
CASSDPGRGNEQYF
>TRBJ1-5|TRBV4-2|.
CASSQEGGPSNQPQHF
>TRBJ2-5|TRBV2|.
CASRGRWETQYF
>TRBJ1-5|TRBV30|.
CAWSVGSGNQPQHF
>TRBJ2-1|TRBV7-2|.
CASSQAGTIYNEQFF
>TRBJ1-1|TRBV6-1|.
CASSESGPGGSAFF
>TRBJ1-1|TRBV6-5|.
CASRYTGLNTEAFF
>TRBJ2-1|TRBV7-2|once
CASSKRTEQFF
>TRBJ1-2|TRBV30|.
CAWSSSTGDGYTF
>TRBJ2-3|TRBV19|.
CASSIGTGATDTQYF
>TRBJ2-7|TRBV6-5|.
CASTPGQGRSEQYF
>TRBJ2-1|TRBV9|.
CASSAPRDRGQFF
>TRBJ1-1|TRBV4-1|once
CASSQRQGLSTEAFF
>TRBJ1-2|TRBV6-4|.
CASSRRAGDYGYTF
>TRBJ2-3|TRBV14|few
CASSQGRTGFGADTQYF
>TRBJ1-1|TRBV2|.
CASAVGGFTEAFF
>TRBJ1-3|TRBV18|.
CASSPLGQGNTIYF
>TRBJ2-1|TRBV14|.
CASSQEMRGPFF
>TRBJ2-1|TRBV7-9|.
CSSSIIRDSEYNEQFF
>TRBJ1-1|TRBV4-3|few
CASSQDDREAFF
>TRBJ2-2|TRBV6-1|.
CASSDGGGSGELFF
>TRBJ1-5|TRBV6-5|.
CASGTGYSKPQHF
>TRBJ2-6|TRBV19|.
CASSAETGGSSGANVLTF
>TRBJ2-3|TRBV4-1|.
CASSHLPGQGTDTQYF